These 24 T cell receptor beta chains were sequenced from one sample in a study of STAT5B mutations in CD4+ large granular lymphocyte leukemia. Measured with immunoSEQ multiplex PCR; TCRdb has only the in-frame clones, and not every one. Among tens of thousands of clones listed, about 79% were seen once. The material sequenced was CD4+ T cells from blood buffy coats. Receptors originate from a human donor in good health.

The rearrangement joins TRBV28 to TRBJ2-3; D unresolved. V lost 2 bases and J lost 0, with 9 bases in between. CDR3 size: 15 residues. The V gene's germline CDR1 is MDHEN and CDR2 SYDVKM. Here the CDR3 reads CASSLPGRSTDTQYF. The CDR3 coding sequence is TGTGCCAGCAGTTTACCTGGGCGGAGCACAGATACGCAGTATTTT.

The rearrangement links TRBV4-1 to TRBJ2-1; D could derive from TRBD1 or TRBD2 (5 bases each). Germline V lookup: CDR1 MGHRA, CDR2 YSYEKL. V lost 1 base and J lost 3, with 13 bases in between. The CDR3 extends over 16 amino acids. The CDR3 nucleotides are TGCGCCAGCAGCCAAGTCCCGGGACGAAACTACAATGAGCAGTTCTTC. Residues: CASSQVPGRNYNEQFF.

The CDR3 loop reads CASSLRQGVFGANVLTF. CDR3 bases: TGTGCCAGCAGCTTGCGACAGGGGGTTTTTGGGGCCAACGTCCTGACTTTC. The J gene is TRBJ2-6, the V gene TRBV5-6; the match to TRBD1 covers 9 bases. CDR1 and CDR2 from the germline V gene are SGHDT and YYEEEE. Trimming at V came to 1 base and at J to 3 bases, leaving 5 bases not matched to a gene. The CDR3 totals 17 residues.

J is TRBJ2-3 and V is TRBV11-3; D is ambiguous. CDR3 length: 12 amino acids. Trimming removed 5 bases from V and 2 bases from J, with 5 bases in between. The germline gives CDR1 SGHNT, CDR2 YENEEA. This CDR3 reads CASSIDTDTQYF. The CDR3 DNA is TGTGCCAGCAGCATCGACACAGATACGCAGTATTTT.

V and J are TRBV4-2 and TRBJ2-7, with D maybe TRBD1 (6 bases). V was pared by 1 base and J by 4 bases, with 11 bases between. This CDR3 is built from 14 residues. CDR1 and CDR2 (germline): LGHNA, YNFKEQ. The CDR3 sequence: CASSQGTEIYEQYF. For the CDR3, the DNA is TGTGCCAGCAGCCAAGGGACAGAAATTTACGAGCAGTACTTC.

In this sample, this clone turned up once. The chain uses TRBV4-3 and TRBJ1-6; TRBD1 is a possible D gene (5 bases). Trimming left V 1 base short and J 2 bases short, with 9 bases between. The CDR3 spans 16 residues. The V gene's germline CDR1 is LGHNA and CDR2 YSLEER. As DNA, the CDR3 is TGCGCCAGCAGCCAAGCGGCGACAGCCTATAATTCACCCCTCCACTTT. Translating gives CASSQAATAYNSPLHF.

The V and J genes are TRBV19 and TRBJ1-1; the match to TRBD1 covers 9 bases. Germline CDR1 is LNHDA and CDR2 is SQIVND (reference sequence). The V and J ends lost 8 bases and 5 bases, in that order; junction bases with no gene match: 9. The CDR3 is made up of 14 amino acids. The CDR3 coding sequence is TGTGCCAGTCAACCGGGACAGGGTGGAACTGAAGCTTTCTTT. Translation gives CASQPGQGGTEAFF.

The chain combines TRBV7-9 with TRBJ2-7; TRBD2 aligns across 9 bases. This CDR3 is 15 amino acids long. Unmatched junction bases numbered 6, after V lost 2 bases and J lost 4 bases. Per germline, CDR1 SEHNR and CDR2 FQNEAQ (reference sequence). The CDR3, as DNA: TGTGCCAGCAGCTTACTGAGCGGGGGGACATACGAGCAGTACGTC. Residues: CASSLLSGGTYEQYV.

The rearrangement uses TRBV10-1 and TRBJ1-5; D gene uncertain. Germline V lookup: CDR1 WNHNN, CDR2 SYGVQD (reference sequence). Trimming removed 0 bases from V and 13 bases from J, with 10 bases in between. The CDR3 runs to 12 residues. CDR3 region: CASSESDPGQHF. CDR3 sequence (DNA): TGCGCCAGCAGTGAGTCGGACCCCGGGCAGCATTTT.

In this sample, this clone turned up once. The J gene is TRBJ2-5, the V gene TRBV10-3; no reliable D call. Germline lookup yields CDR1 ENHRY and CDR2 SYGVKD. The CDR3 loop spans 13 amino acids. The V and J ends lost 5 bases and 0 bases respectively, with 7 bases between them. This CDR3 reads CAISLEYQETQYF. The CDR3 DNA follows: TGTGCCATCAGTTTAGAGTACCAAGAGACCCAGTACTTC.

The chain combines TRBV27 with TRBJ1-6; D remains ambiguous. CDR3 length: 15 amino acids. V dropped 3 bases and J dropped 9 bases, with 15 bases sitting between them. The germline CDR1 and CDR2 sequences are MNHEY and SMNVEV (reference sequence). Written as DNA, the CDR3 is TGTGCCAGCAGTTTTAGCCCCGTGGGAAGTTCACCCCTCCACTTT. This codes for CASSFSPVGSSPLHF.

This chain joins TRBV11-2 and TRBJ2-3, with TRBD1 matching over 8 bases. Germline V gene lookup returns CDR1 SGHAT and CDR2 FQNNGV. Unmatched junction bases numbered 7, after V lost 5 bases and J lost 0 bases. CDR3 length: 16 amino acids. The CDR3 sequence: CASSPTGGTSTDTQYF. In DNA, the CDR3 is TGTGCCAGCAGCCCTACAGGGGGTACTAGCACAGATACGCAGTATTTT.

This clone was recorded only once. The chain couples TRBV7-2 to TRBJ1-2, with TRBD1 identical over 8 bases. Trimming cost V 2 bases and J 8 bases; bases outside gene matches: 10. The CDR3 totals 15 residues. Germline V gene lookup returns CDR1 SGHTA and CDR2 FQGNSA. In nucleotides, the CDR3 is TGTGCCAGCAGCTTACAGGTCCAGGGGGCGGGAGGCTACACCTTC. Its protein is CASSLQVQGAGGYTF.

The rearrangement links TRBV25-1 to TRBJ1-2, with D unclear. V was pared by 0 bases and J by 4 bases, with 6 bases between. The CDR3 spans 13 residues. Looked up from germline, CDR1 is MGHDK and CDR2 is SYGVNS. CDR3 bases: TGTGCCAGCAGTGAATATGAAGTCTATGGCTACACCTTC. Protein product: CASSEYEVYGYTF.

In this sample, this clone turned up a few times. The chain joins TRBV2 to TRBJ1-3; tentative D call: TRBD1 (5 bases). The CDR3 contains 15 residues. The V end lost 6 bases, the J end lost 1 base, and 13 bases lay between the germline ends. Germline V lookup: CDR1 SNHLY, CDR2 FYNNEI. This chain's CDR3 is CASSPRRGSGNTIYF. The DNA for the CDR3 is TGTGCCAGCAGCCCGCGGAGGGGTTCTGGAAACACCATATATTTT.

This chain links TRBV27 with TRBJ2-1; 12 nucleotides agree with TRBD2. The CDR3 has 20 residues. The V gene's germline CDR1 is MNHEY and CDR2 SMNVEV (reference sequence). J lost 5 bases, V lost 4 bases, and 18 bases had no gene match. The CDR3 is CASSSYPNPSGGANDNEQFF. The CDR3 DNA sequence: TGTGCCAGCAGTTCTTACCCAAACCCTAGCGGGGGGGCGAATGACAATGAGCAGTTCTTC.

The chain has TRBV10-3 and TRBJ1-2, with TRBD1 matching 7 bases. The junction had 11 bases not matched to a gene; V was cut back by 6 bases and J by 4 bases. The germline CDR1 and CDR2 sequences are ENHRY and SYGVKD. The CDR3 contains 15 residues. CDR3 coding DNA: TGTGCCATCAGCCCCAGGGGGACAGACATCTATGGCTACACCTTC. Protein product: CAISPRGTDIYGYTF.

The V and J genes are TRBV6-1 and TRBJ1-2; D is ambiguous. The CDR3 totals 14 residues. CDR1 is MNHNS and CDR2 is SASEGT in the germline V gene. Deletions cut 1 base from V and 3 bases from J, with 9 bases between. CDR3 nucleotides: TGTGCCAGCAGTGAAGATTGGCAAGACTATGGCTACACCTTC. Translated, it gives CASSEDWQDYGYTF.

This clone was observed a few times. The rearrangement links TRBV2 to TRBJ1-2; 7 nucleotides align to TRBD1. CDR1 and CDR2 from the germline V gene are SNHLY and FYNNEI. CDR3 size: 15 residues. Trimming cost V 2 bases and J 4 bases; bases outside gene matches: 7. The CDR3 spells CASSERDRVSYGYTF. CDR3 DNA sequence: TGTGCCAGCAGTGAAAGAGACAGGGTGTCCTATGGCTACACCTTC.

The chain links TRBV5-4 to TRBJ2-7; D is unresolved. Trimming stripped 0 bases from V and 4 bases from J, with 8 bases between. The CDR3 loop spans 13 amino acids. The germline V gene has CDR1 SGHNT and CDR2 YYREEE (reference sequence). CDR3 amino acids: CASSLDIYYEQYV. The CDR3 DNA sequence: TGTGCCAGCAGCTTGGACATTTATTACGAGCAGTACGTC.

This chain uses TRBV7-8 with TRBJ2-5; no clear D gene. Germline V gene data show CDR1 as SGHVS and CDR2 as FQNEAQ. Trimming shortened V by 1 base and J by 1 base, and 7 bases separated the two germline ends. The CDR3 length is 14 residues. DNA for the CDR3: TGTGCCAGCAGCTTAGGGCAGTTCCAAGAGACCCAGTACTTC. Amino acids: CASSLGQFQETQYF.

The rearrangement uses TRBV11-3 and TRBJ2-1; a weak D match, TRBD2 (6 bases). Germline V gene data show CDR1 as SGHNT and CDR2 as YENEEA. Trimming removed 3 bases from V and 10 bases from J, with 16 bases in between. The CDR3 spans 14 residues. In DNA form, the CDR3 reads TGTGCCAGCAGCTTGGCCGGGGGAGGTCGGGAGCAGTTCTTC. This translates into CASSLAGGGREQFF.

The count of this clone is one. The V gene is TRBV10-2, the J gene TRBJ1-4; a possible D gene is TRBD1 (5 bases). CDR1 WSHSY and CDR2 SAAADI come from the germline V gene. The CDR3 contains 13 residues. V gave up 7 bases and J gave up 4 bases, with 10 bases separating them. For the CDR3, the DNA is TGCGCCAGCACAGGACATCTTAATGAAAAACTGTTTTTT. The encoded protein is CASTGHLNEKLFF.

This clone was seen once. The chain carries TRBV11-3 and TRBJ1-1, with D uncertain. The V gene lost 0 bases and the J gene lost 0 bases, with 8 bases spanning the gap. Looked up from germline, CDR1 is SGHNT and CDR2 is YENEEA. The CDR3 loop spans 15 amino acids. In DNA, the CDR3 is TGTGCCAGCAGCTTAGATTCGGAAGTGAACACTGAAGCTTTCTTT. It translates to CASSLDSEVNTEAFF.